Listed here are 16 T cell receptor beta chains from one sample, sequenced in a study of CD4 T cells in relation to SARS-CoV-2 and coronaviruses. Here immunoSEQ multiplex PCR was the method, and the copy in TCRdb shows in-frame clones only, minus some. The table lists around 20,000 clones, approximately 77% of them singletons. Before the COVID-19 pandemic, during about 2011-2019, CD4+ T cells were taken from unexposed donors. Isolation of CD4+ T cells took place after roughly nine days in culture. Which antigens these TCRs recognize remains unknown. The sample consisted of CD4+ T cells from PBMCs, cultured in vitro. The receptors derive from a human donor in good health.

The rearrangement joins TRBV5-1 to TRBJ2-2; the match to TRBD1 covers 7 bases. Trimming took 5 bases from V and 5 from J; bases not matched to a gene: 6. The CDR3 length is 14 residues. Germline values: CDR1 SGHRS, CDR2 YFSETQ. CDR3 sequence: CASRIQGQTGELFF. In nucleotides, the CDR3 is TGCGCCAGCAGAATCCAGGGACAGACCGGGGAGCTGTTTTTT.

The rearrangement uses TRBV12-5 and TRBJ2-1; D not certain. The CDR3 extends over 12 amino acids. Germline V CDR1 and CDR2: LGHNT, FRNRAP. The V end lost 5 bases, the J end lost 4 bases, and 6 bases lay between the germline ends. CDR3 DNA sequence: TGTGCTAGTGGTCTCCGATACAATGAGCAGTTCTTC. This encodes CASGLRYNEQFF.

This chain joins TRBV7-9 and TRBJ2-3, with TRBD2 identical over 7 bases. The germline CDR1 and CDR2 sequences are SEHNR and FQNEAQ (reference sequence). The CDR3 is 12 residues long. V gave up 8 bases and J gave up 6 bases; unmatched junction bases: 5. The CDR3 nucleotides read TGTGCCAGCCGTAAGGGAGGGGATACGCAGTATTTT. Translated: CASRKGGDTQYF.

The chain combines TRBV6-1 with TRBJ2-7; D may match TRBD1 or TRBD2 (5 bases each). Germline CDR1 reads MNHNS; CDR2 reads SASEGT. CDR3 length: 16 amino acids. V was shortened by 4 bases and J by 4 bases, with 20 bases between the two germline ends. CDR3 sequence (DNA): TGTGCCAGCAGTGGGGACCTTTGGGCTAGCTGGTACGAGCAGTACTTC. It yields the protein CASSGDLWASWYEQYF.

The rearrangement uses TRBV3-1 (or the pseudogene TRBV3-2) and TRBJ2-2; D is unresolved. Germline V lookup: CDR1 LGHDT, CDR2 YNNKEL (reference sequence). Between the trimmed V and J ends, which lost 1 base and 5 bases, there was a span of 2 bases. There are 12 residues in the CDR3. The CDR3 nucleotides read TGTGCCAGCAGCCAAGGGACCGGGGAGCTGTTTTTT. Its translation is CASSQGTGELFF.

This clone is a singleton in its sample. V usage is TRBV4-1 and J usage is TRBJ1-2; TRBD1 matches at 7 bases. Losses at the gene ends were 1 base for V and 3 bases for J; bases not matched to a gene: 2. This CDR3 region has 14 residues. CDR1 and CDR2 from the germline V gene are MGHRA and YSYEKL. The CDR3 region is CASSQAGTDYGYTF. As DNA, the CDR3 is TGCGCCAGCAGCCAAGCCGGGACAGACTATGGCTACACCTTC.

The chain has TRBV28 and TRBJ1-6; the match to TRBD1 covers 8 bases. The V gene's germline CDR1 is MDHEN and CDR2 SYDVKM. The CDR3 runs 15 residues. Unmatched junction bases numbered 3, after V lost 1 base and J lost 7 bases. The CDR3 loop is CASSLYGTGNSPLHF. CDR3 nucleotide sequence: TGTGCCAGCAGTTTATACGGGACAGGCAATTCACCCCTCCACTTT.

The chain has TRBV24-1 and TRBJ1-2; D is uncertain. V lost 4 bases, J lost 1 base, and 6 bases lay in between. Germline V CDR1 and CDR2: KGHDR, SFDVKD. The CDR3 length is 13 residues. Written as DNA, the CDR3 is TGTGCCACCAGTGACGACGTTAACTATGGCTACACCTTC. Protein product: CATSDDVNYGYTF.

The rearrangement uses TRBV6-1 and TRBJ2-7; the D is unclear. Germline V gene sequence: CDR1 MNHNS, CDR2 SASEGT. V lost 3 bases to trimming and J lost 5 bases, with 17 bases between them. The CDR3 is 15 amino acids. The CDR3 spells CASSEGISRLNEQYF. DNA for the CDR3: TGTGCCAGCAGTGAGGGTATTAGCCGGTTAAACGAGCAGTACTTC.

The chain is built from TRBV28 and TRBJ1-4, with D unclear. CDR3 length: 16 residues. Germline V lookup: CDR1 MDHEN, CDR2 SYDVKM. The V end lost 6 bases, the J end lost 4 bases, and 18 bases lay between the germline ends. Here the CDR3 reads CASRPSGGGYNEKLFF. In DNA, the CDR3 is TGTGCCAGCAGACCTAGTGGCGGAGGATATAATGAAAAACTGTTTTTT.

The V call is TRBV24-1, the J call TRBJ1-3; TRBD1 aligns across 9 bases. The length of the CDR3 is 16 residues. Losses at the gene ends were 4 bases for V and 4 bases for J; bases not matched to a gene: 7. Germline CDR1 reads KGHDR; CDR2 reads SFDVKD. CDR3 bases: TGTGCCACCAGTGACCCGGGACAGGGTGCGGGAAACACCATATATTTT. Translating gives CATSDPGQGAGNTIYF.

In this sample, this clone turned up a few times. The chain has TRBV19 and TRBJ2-4; 7 nucleotides match TRBD2. The CDR3 has 15 residues. The V and J ends lost 5 bases and 2 bases, in that order; junction bases with no gene match: 6. The germline CDR1 and CDR2 sequences are LNHDA and SQIVND (reference sequence). CDR3 in DNA: TGTGCCAGTAGTCACCCGGGGGGTTCCAAAAACATTCAGTACTTC. Encoded protein: CASSHPGGSKNIQYF.

This chain uses TRBV18 with TRBJ1-1; possibly TRBD1 for D (5 bases). Germline V gene sequence: CDR1 KGHSH, CDR2 LQKENI. Trimming left V 8 bases short and J 5 bases short, with 15 bases between. There are 13 residues in the CDR3. CDR3: CASGGWMETEAFF. Here the CDR3 DNA reads TGTGCCAGCGGGGGGTGGATGGAGACTGAAGCTTTCTTT.

The V gene is TRBV6-5, the J gene TRBJ2-7; TRBD1 matches 8 bases. Germline trimming cut 6 bases from V and 4 bases from J; bases unmatched to any gene: 5. CDR1 and CDR2 (germline): MNHEY, SVGAGI. This CDR3 spans 13 amino acids. As DNA, the CDR3 is TGTGCCAGCAGCCGCGGACAGGGATACGAGCAGTACTTC. Protein: CASSRGQGYEQYF.

The table lists this clone with a few counts. This chain connects TRBV19 to TRBJ1-3, with D tentatively TRBD1 (6 bases). CDR3 size: 14 residues. CDR1 LNHDA and CDR2 SQIVND come from the germline V gene (reference sequence). Trimming pared 6 bases from V and 0 bases from J, leaving 9 bases between. The CDR3 loop reads CASRGQPSGNTIYF. The CDR3 DNA sequence: TGTGCCAGTAGGGGACAACCCTCTGGAAACACCATATATTTT.

This clone was detected only a few times. The chain combines TRBV5-1 with TRBJ2-5, with D unresolved. V lost 7 bases to trimming and J lost 1 base, with 14 bases between them. The CDR3 is made up of 14 amino acids. Germline V CDR1 and CDR2: SGHRS, YFSETQ. For the CDR3, the DNA is TGCGCCAGCGGCCTACTGGGGTCCCAAGAGACCCAGTACTTC. Its protein product is CASGLLGSQETQYF.